The 12 T cell receptor beta chains given below trace back to one sample, sequenced in a study of CD8 T cells in ankylosing spondylitis (dated by TCRdb to 2015 to 2018). Library generation was performed with 5' RACE. The sequencer was an Illumina HiSeq 2500. Clones were called with MiXCR by TCRdb after fastp trimmed the public reads at Q25, and only in-frame beta chains were retained. Rows with a matching CDR3 protein are joined into one entry that keeps the most common DNA and genes. A total of 300,000 to 350,000 distinct CDR3 sequences appear in this sample, 20% of them only once. The ten largest clones represent 3.5% of the sample. The material sequenced was blood, either unsorted or a sorted T cell fraction (not recorded which). These TCRs come from a female donor with ankylosing spondylitis or in good health (not recorded which).

This clonotype showed up just a few times. The chain recombines TRBV10-3 with TRBJ2-1; 8 bases are shared with TRBD2. The V gene's germline CDR1 is ENHRY and CDR2 SYGVKD. The CDR3 has 16 amino acids. J lost 6 bases, V lost 3 bases, and 10 bases had no gene match. The CDR3 reads CAISDKERGSINEQFF. CDR3 in DNA: TGTGCCATCAGTGATAAGGAGCGGGGGTCCATCAATGAGCAGTTCTTC.

The sample holds many counts of this clonotype. The V and J genes are TRBV12-3 or TRBV12-4 and TRBJ2-3; D uncertain. Trimming left V 4 bases short and J 5 bases short, with 7 bases between. There are 12 residues in the CDR3. The CDR3 DNA reads TGTGCCAGCAGTTCCCTTGTAGATACGCAGTATTTT. This encodes CASSSLVDTQYF.

This clonotype was seen a handful of times. The chain employs TRBV2 and TRBJ1-2; D call uncertain. Germline V gives CDR1 SNHLY, CDR2 FYNNEI. CDR3 length: 15 residues. V lost 5 bases and J 4 bases, leaving 17 bases between the germline ends. DNA of the CDR3: TGTGCCAGCAGTCCGACACGAGCCCTAGCCTATGGCTACACCTTC. Its translation is CASSPTRALAYGYTF.

The sample holds many counts of this clonotype. V is TRBV29-1 and J is TRBJ2-5; D is ambiguous. The V end lost 4 bases, the J end lost 0 bases, and 6 bases lay between the germline ends. The germline gives CDR1 SQVTM, CDR2 ANQGSEA. This CDR3 spans 12 amino acids. The CDR3 coding sequence is TGCAGCGTTGCGGTCGACCAAGAGACCCAGTACTTC. Translation gives CSVAVDQETQYF.

CDR3 sequence: CASSPGVASQYNEQFF. The CDR3 nucleotides are TGCGCCAGCAGCCCGGGGGTCGCGAGCCAATACAATGAGCAGTTCTTC. The gene calls are TRBV5-1 and TRBJ2-1; D is possibly TRBD2 (6 bases). V was trimmed by 4 bases and J by 4 bases, leaving 18 bases between them. Germline V CDR1 and CDR2: SGHRS, YFSETQ. The CDR3 covers 16 residues.

The CDR3 DNA reads as TGTGCCAGCAGCGGAGTCAGGGGGCCCGGGGAGCTGTTTTTT. It is translated as CASSGVRGPGELFF. The chain recombines TRBV2 with TRBJ2-2; 8 bases map to TRBD1. Germline CDR1 SNHLY, CDR2 FYNNEI. The CDR3 consists of 14 residues. V trimming: 6 bases; J trimming: 6 bases; junction bases outside the gene matches: 6.

Only a few counts were recorded for this clonotype. The V call is TRBV6-5, the J call TRBJ1-3; possibly TRBD1 for D (6 bases). Germline loops: CDR1 MNHEY, CDR2 SVGAGI. The V gene lost 2 bases and the J gene lost 3 bases, with 17 bases spanning the gap. This CDR3 comprises 17 residues. The CDR3, as DNA: TGTGCCAGCAGTTACGGGGCGGGCAGGGGAAGTGGAAACACCATATATTTT. This gives the protein CASSYGAGRGSGNTIYF.

This clonotype has ten or more counts. The V and J genes are TRBV4-3 and TRBJ2-1; D is undetermined. Germline lookup yields CDR1 LGHNA and CDR2 YSLEER. CDR3 length equals 14 residues. V was cut by 0 bases and J by 7 bases, with 10 bases left in between. The CDR3 spells CASSQDTRPNEQFF. CDR3 nucleotides: TGCGCCAGCAGCCAAGATACCCGGCCAAATGAGCAGTTCTTC.

The J gene is TRBJ2-2, the V gene TRBV20-1; maybe TRBD1 (6 bases). V lost 0 bases and J 7 bases, leaving 15 bases between the germline ends. CDR1 and CDR2 from the germline V gene are DFQATT and SNEGSKA (reference sequence). The CDR3 runs to 15 residues. CDR3 amino acids: CSARDHRVLGGELFF. In DNA form, the CDR3 reads TGCAGTGCTAGAGACCACAGGGTATTGGGCGGGGAGCTGTTTTTT.

The V gene is TRBV13, the J gene TRBJ2-1; 15 positions match TRBD2. Germline CDR1 is PRHDT and CDR2 is FYEKMQ (reference sequence). J was trimmed by 9 bases and V by 6 bases; bases with no gene match: 6. CDR3 length: 15 amino acids. CDR3 loop: CASRPGLAGGSEQFF. The CDR3 DNA reads as TGTGCCAGCAGACCCGGACTAGCGGGAGGGAGTGAGCAGTTCTTC.

V and J are TRBV6-5 and TRBJ2-2; TRBD1 agrees at 8 bases. V trimming: 4 bases; J trimming: 7 bases; junction bases outside the gene matches: 8. CDR1 and CDR2 from the germline V gene are MNHEY and SVGAGI. The length of the CDR3 is 15 residues. The CDR3 nucleotides read TGTGCCAGCAGTTTTATGACAGGGGCTGACGGGGAGCTGTTTTTT. This gives the protein CASSFMTGADGELFF.

This chain joins TRBV10-3 and TRBJ2-5; TRBD2 agrees at 11 bases. The germline V gene has CDR1 ENHRY and CDR2 SYGVKD. The CDR3 has 19 residues. Trimming removed 4 bases from V and 1 base from J; junction bases left unmatched: 14. CDR3 in amino acids: CAISASTSGAGGGQETQYF. CDR3 nucleotides: TGTGCCATCAGTGCTTCGACTAGCGGGGCGGGGGGAGGCCAAGAGACCCAGTACTTC.